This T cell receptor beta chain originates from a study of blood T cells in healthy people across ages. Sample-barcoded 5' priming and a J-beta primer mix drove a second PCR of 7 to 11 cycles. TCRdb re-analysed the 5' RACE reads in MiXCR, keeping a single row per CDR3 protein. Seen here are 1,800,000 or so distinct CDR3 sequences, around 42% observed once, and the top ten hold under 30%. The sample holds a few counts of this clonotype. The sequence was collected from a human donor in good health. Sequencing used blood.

The CDR3 nucleotides are TGTGCCAGCAGCCCCTTTAGCGGGAGCTCCTACGAGCAGTACTTC. Translated, it gives CASSPFSGSSYEQYF. This rearrangement joins TRBV3-1 to TRBJ2-7; 9 nucleotides align to TRBD2. The trim removed 4 bases at V and 0 bases at J, leaving 4 bases unmatched. Germline V lookup: CDR1 LGHDT, CDR2 YNNKEL (reference sequence). The CDR3 totals 15 residues.